This entry describes one T cell receptor (beta chain). The antigen is undetermined. TCRdb's table, derived via immunoSEQ multiplex PCR, lists solely in-frame clones and lacks some. Of under 200,000 clones in the sample, about 92% were seen once. The sample comes from a study of T cell responses to AZD1222 COVID-19 vaccine. Study observations and caveats: Targeting of unmutated variant regions was reportedly seen in nearly half of spike-specific TCRs.

Trimming took off 1 base at V and 4 bases at J, with 4 bases between the two ends. The germline V gene encodes CDR1 LGHNA and CDR2 YNFKEQ. The CDR3 has 13 residues. The sequence came from an adult who received the AZD1222 COVID-19 vaccine. The chain has TRBV4-2 and TRBJ2-2; no clear D gene. The sample consisted of peripheral blood, taken 28 days after the second AZD1222 dose. The CDR3 DNA is TGTGCCAGCAGCCAAGTGGGCACCGGGGAGCTGTTTTTT. Translating gives CASSQVGTGELFF.